These 6 T cell receptor beta chains were sequenced from one sample in a study of PD-1 blockade in classical Hodgkin lymphoma. Stated time point: cycle 4 day 1 (C4D1), after 6 weeks of nivolumab. No patient escaped relapse after autologous stem cell transplantation, and brentuximab vedotin exposure varied. Measured with immunoSEQ multiplex PCR; TCRdb has only the in-frame clones, and not every one. The sample has some 48,000 clones, approximately 80% seen once. Sequencing was performed on peripheral blood mononuclear cells (PBMCs), taken before the fourth cycle of nivolumab. The receptors were sampled from a human donor with classical Hodgkin lymphoma.

The chain employs TRBV28 and TRBJ1-1; the D is unclear. V lost 4 bases to trimming and J lost 11 bases, with 11 bases between them. Per the germline V gene, CDR1 is MDHEN and CDR2 is SYDVKM. The length of the CDR3 is 11 residues. The CDR3, as DNA: TGTGCCAGCAGTTCAAACCCCAGGGCTTTCTTT. Its translation: CASSSNPRAFF.

Only one count was recorded for this clone. This chain connects TRBV4-3 to TRBJ1-3; D is perhaps TRBD1 (5 bases). V was cut by 0 bases and J by 2 bases, with 5 bases left in between. Germline V lookup: CDR1 LGHNA, CDR2 YSLEER. The CDR3 spans 14 residues. CDR3 nucleotides: TGCGCCAGCAGCCAAGAGGGGGCTGGAAACACCATATATTTT. It specifies CASSQEGAGNTIYF.

This clone was observed a few times. The J gene is TRBJ2-6, the V gene TRBV15, with TRBD1 as a possible D gene (6 bases). This CDR3 spans 18 amino acids. V gave up 5 bases and J gave up 1 base, with 18 bases separating them. Germline V CDR1 and CDR2: LNHNV, YYDKDF (reference sequence). The CDR3 region is CATSVMGHGMSGANVLTF. The CDR3 nucleotides read TGTGCCACCAGCGTTATGGGACATGGAATGTCTGGGGCCAACGTCCTGACTTTC.

The rearrangement joins TRBV27 to TRBJ2-3; 8 nucleotides align to TRBD1. CDR1 and CDR2 from the germline V gene are MNHEY and SMNVEV (reference sequence). The CDR3 contains 16 residues. V dropped 6 bases and J dropped 4; count of bases not matched to a gene: 12. CDR3 bases: TGTGCCAGCAGCAAGTCCAGGGGGCTGAGTTCAGATACGCAGTATTTT. This translates into CASSKSRGLSSDTQYF.

For this clone: A read error may produce the germline difference seen at one junction end. This chain joins TRBV5-5 and TRBJ2-7, with D hard to call. Germline CDR1 SGHKS, CDR2 YYEKEE (reference sequence). The CDR3 has 8 amino acids. In DNA, the CDR3 is TGTGCCAGCAGCCCTCTCCACTTC. Protein: CASSPLHF.

The J gene is TRBJ2-1, the V gene TRBV27, with TRBD2 matching over 10 bases. J gave up 3 bases and V 2 bases, and 4 bases lay outside the gene matches. The CDR3 extends over 16 amino acids. Germline CDR1 and CDR2: MNHEY and SMNVEV (reference sequence). CDR3 DNA sequence: TGTGCCAGCAGTTTACAACTAGCGGGGAGCTACAATGAGCAGTTCTTC. Protein product: CASSLQLAGSYNEQFF.